This T cell receptor (beta chain) was observed in a study of cytomegalovirus exposure and HLA in healthy donors. Study background: Around 200 million T cells yielded about 120 million unique TCR beta sequences, as an earlier analysis found.

Points on this clone: The antigen remains undetermined.

The germline CDR1 and CDR2 sequences are MNHEY and SMNVEV (reference sequence). The trim removed 8 bases at V and 0 bases at J, leaving 3 bases unmatched. The CDR3 totals 13 residues. General study points: Researchers reportedly found TCR beta sequences accurately predicted most subjects' HLA-A and HLA-B alleles.

Both 60 Vbeta primers and 13 Jbeta primers went into the PCR. The method was immunoSEQ multiplex PCR; TCRdb's version includes in-frame clones alone and lacks a portion of them. In the table there are around 200,000 clones, approximately 83% of which are singletons. The chain carries TRBV27 and TRBJ2-7; 8 nucleotides align to TRBD2. This clonotype was obtained from a girl aged 5 to 17 in good health and CMV-seronegative. Sequenced sample: PBMCs. In DNA form, the CDR3 reads TGTGCCAGCGGGAGCGGGAGCTCCTACGAGCAGTACTTC. Translating it yields CASGSGSSYEQYF.